A single T cell receptor (beta chain) is shown here with its context. Its antigen remains unidentified. The sample belongs to a study of blood T cells in healthy people across ages. A sample-barcoded 5' primer and a J-beta primer mix were used in a second PCR of roughly 7 to 12 cycles. TCRdb independently ran MiXCR on the 5' RACE reads; one entry per CDR3 protein. The repertoire holds around 2 million distinct CDR3 sequences, with 35% to 50% as singletons. General study points: The fall in TCR beta diversity per million T cells was roughly linear with age.

The CDR3 has 15 amino acids. Losses at the gene ends were 7 bases for V and 8 bases for J; bases not matched to a gene: 18. The germline CDR1 and CDR2 sequences are DFQATT and SNEGSKA (reference sequence). V gene TRBV20-1 combines with J gene TRBJ1-2; TRBD1 aligns across 8 bases. Source material: blood. This clonotype was sampled from a human donor in good health. DNA for the CDR3: TGCAGTGTCACGAGTAGGACAGGGTACTCGGAGGGCTACACCTTC. Translating it yields CSVTSRTGYSEGYTF.